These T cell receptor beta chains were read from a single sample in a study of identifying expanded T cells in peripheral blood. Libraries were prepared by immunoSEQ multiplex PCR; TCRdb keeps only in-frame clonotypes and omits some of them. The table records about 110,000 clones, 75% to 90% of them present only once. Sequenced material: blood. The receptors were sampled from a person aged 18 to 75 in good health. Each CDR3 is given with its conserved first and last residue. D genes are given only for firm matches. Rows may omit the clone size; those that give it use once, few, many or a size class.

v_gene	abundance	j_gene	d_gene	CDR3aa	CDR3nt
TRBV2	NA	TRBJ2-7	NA	CASLLPLTSEQYF	TGTGCCAGCCTCCTCCCCCTTACGTCCGAGCAGTACTTC
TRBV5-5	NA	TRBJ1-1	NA	CASSPLGQGYLLSTEAFF	TGTGCCAGCAGCCCTCTTGGGCAGGGGTATTTACTGAGCACTGAAGCTTTCTTT
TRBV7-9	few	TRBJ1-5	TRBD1	CASSGQGYQPQHF	TGTGCCAGCTCCGGACAGGGGTATCAGCCCCAGCATTTT
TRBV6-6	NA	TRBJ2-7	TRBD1	CASRRQGPYEQYF	TGTGCCAGCAGGCGACAGGGCCCCTACGAGCAGTACTTC
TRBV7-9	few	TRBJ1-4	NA	CASSFGTVEKLFF	TGTGCCAGCAGCTTCGGGACGGTTGAAAAACTGTTTTTT
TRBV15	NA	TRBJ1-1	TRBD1	CATEPGQANTEAFF	TGTGCCACCGAGCCGGGACAGGCGAACACTGAAGCTTTCTTT
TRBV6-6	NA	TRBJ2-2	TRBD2	CASRPGTSGNTGELFF	TGTGCCAGCAGACCCGGGACTAGCGGGAACACCGGGGAGCTGTTTTTT
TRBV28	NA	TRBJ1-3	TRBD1	CASSSGTVLFSGNTIYF	TGTGCCAGCAGCTCCGGGACAGTCTTGTTCTCGGGAAACACCATATATTTT
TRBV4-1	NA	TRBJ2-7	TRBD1	CASSQNPTGTELYEQYF	TGCGCCAGCAGCCAAAATCCTACCGGGACAGAACTCTACGAGCAGTACTTC
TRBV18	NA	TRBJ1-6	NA	CASSIGWPRSFSNSPLHF	TGTGCCAGCTCAATTGGTTGGCCCCGATCTTTTAGCAATTCACCCCTCCACTTT